This record looks at one T cell receptor beta chain sequence and its context. Patients picked for sequencing had shown CD8+CD57+ cell expansion detected by flow cytometry. Severe acquired aplastic anemia affected all patients. Genomic DNA constituted the template upon which TCR beta VDJ and CDR3 profiling was performed. In TCRdb, the reads were re-called with MiXCR into one record per CDR3 protein. The repertoire holds approximately 250,000 distinct CDR3 sequences, with 70% to 85% as singletons. These data belong to a study of CD8+CD57+ T cells in acquired aplastic anemia. As for the study in general: Sorted CD4+ and CD8+ cells gave a mean 3.2 ug DNA, range roughly 0.19 to 30 ug.

With 6 bases clipped from V and 11 bases from J, the junction kept 15 bases outside the gene matches. Germline values: CDR1 SGHVS, CDR2 FNYEAQ. This CDR3 has 16 amino acids. This sequence originates from a human donor with aplastic anemia. The sample was sorted CD4+, CD8+, or CD8+CD57+ T cells (not recorded which) from PBMCs. This chain uses TRBV7-6 with TRBJ2-6, with TRBD1 identical over 8 bases. The CDR3 is CASSSDRGNSPHVLTF. CDR3 DNA: TGTGCCAGCAGTTCAGACAGGGGCAATTCACCCCACGTCCTGACTTTC.